These 25 T cell receptor beta chains came from one sample sequenced in a study of blood T cell repertoires in COVID-19. Clones were read by immunoSEQ multiplex PCR, and TCRdb kept only the in-frame ones, dropping some. The data show under 400,000 clones, around 87% seen once. Input material: peripheral blood. Every receptor here comes from a woman aged 30 to 39 with COVID-19, enrolled during active disease.

The chain couples TRBV5-8 to TRBJ1-2, with 12 bases aligning to TRBD1. The CDR3 is 13 amino acids. CDR1 and CDR2 from the germline V gene are SGHTS and YDEGEE. Trimming at V came to 3 bases and at J to 8 bases, leaving 2 bases not matched to a gene. CDR3 sequence: CASSWGTGGGYTF. The CDR3 nucleotides read TGTGCCAGCAGCTGGGGGACAGGGGGCGGCTACACCTTC.

Only a few counts were recorded for this clone. This chain connects TRBV7-2 to TRBJ1-1, with TRBD1 as a possible D gene (6 bases). Trimming pared 3 bases from V and 1 base from J, leaving 12 bases between. This CDR3 is built from 15 residues. From germline, CDR1 is SGHTA and CDR2 FQGNSA. CDR3 loop: CASSLKTGENTEAFF. The CDR3 DNA is TGTGCCAGCAGCTTGAAGACAGGCGAGAACACTGAAGCTTTCTTT.

V gene TRBV4-2 combines with J gene TRBJ2-4, with 15 bases identical to TRBD2. Germline V lookup: CDR1 LGHNA, CDR2 YNFKEQ. Unmatched junction bases numbered 8, after V lost 0 bases and J lost 8 bases. The CDR3 covers 18 residues. The DNA of the CDR3 is TGTGCCAGCAGCCAAGAATCGGGACTAGCGGGAGGCGGGGACATTCAGTACTTC. Translated: CASSQESGLAGGGDIQYF.

The rearrangement links TRBV7-2 to TRBJ1-5; D is uncertain. The V gene lost 5 bases and the J gene lost 4 bases, with 9 bases spanning the gap. Germline-derived CDR1 and CDR2 are SGHTA and FQGNSA. The CDR3 is 13 residues long. The CDR3 bases are TGTGCCAGCAGCCCGAGCCTGAATCAGCCCCAGCATTTT. This translates into CASSPSLNQPQHF. Complete variable domain (other parts from reference TRBV7-2 and TRBJ1-5): GAGVSQSPSNKVTEKGKDVELRCDPISGHTALYWYRQSLGQGLEFLIYFQGNSAPDKSGLPSDRFSAERTGGSVSTLTIQRTQQEDSAVYLCASSPSLNQPQHFGDGTRLSIL.

The gene calls are TRBV4-1 and TRBJ2-6, with TRBD1 matching 9 bases. The CDR3 length is 17 residues. V shed 4 bases and J 3 bases; nucleotides not matched to a gene: 7. Germline V gene lookup returns CDR1 MGHRA and CDR2 YSYEKL. The DNA of the CDR3 is TGCGCCAGCAGCCCTCGGGACAGGGAGGGTGGGGCCAACGTCCTGACTTTC. Its translation is CASSPRDREGGANVLTF.

This chain joins TRBV6-5 and TRBJ2-7; the match to TRBD2 covers 9 bases. Unmatched junction bases numbered 7, after V lost 5 bases and J lost 5 bases. This CDR3 is built from 14 residues. Germline values: CDR1 MNHEY, CDR2 SVGAGI. DNA for the CDR3: TGTGCCAGCAGTCTAGCGGGAAAATTGAACGAGCAGTACTTC. This translates into CASSLAGKLNEQYF.

This clone was counted once. The genes are TRBV11-1 and TRBJ2-7, with 13 bases matching TRBD2. The CDR3 is 15 amino acids. V was pared by 5 bases and J by 5 bases, with 6 bases of the junction left unmatched. The germline gives CDR1 SGHAT, CDR2 FQDESV (reference sequence). CDR3 region: CASSRLAGGSNEQYF. The CDR3 DNA is TGTGCCAGCAGCCGACTAGCGGGAGGTTCAAACGAGCAGTACTTC.

This clone was recorded once. This chain links TRBV7-2 with TRBJ2-1; D possibly corresponds to TRBD1 (6 bases). With 0 bases removed from V and 9 bases from J, the gap between germline ends came to 12 bases. The germline V gene encodes CDR1 SGHTA and CDR2 FQGNSA. CDR3 size: 14 residues. CDR3 loop: CASSLAGQGREQFF. The CDR3 DNA reads TGTGCCAGCAGCTTAGCGGGTCAGGGGCGTGAGCAGTTCTTC. Supplemented by reference TRBV7-2 and TRBJ2-1, the full variable domain reads GAGVSQSPSNKVTEKGKDVELRCDPISGHTALYWYRQSLGQGLEFLIYFQGNSAPDKSGLPSDRFSAERTGGSVSTLTIQRTQQEDSAVYLCASSLAGQGREQFFGPGTRLTVL.

The rearrangement uses TRBV5-1 and TRBJ2-1; 8 positions agree with TRBD1. CDR3 length: 14 residues. The V gene's germline CDR1 is SGHRS and CDR2 YFSETQ. With 3 bases clipped from V and 3 bases from J, the junction kept 2 bases outside the gene matches. CDR3 sequence (DNA): TGCGCCAGCAGCTCGACAGGGGACTACAATGAGCAGTTCTTC. Translating gives CASSSTGDYNEQFF.

The chain joins TRBV28 to TRBJ1-5; maybe TRBD1 (6 bases). Germline V gives CDR1 MDHEN, CDR2 SYDVKM. V lost 3 bases and J 9 bases, leaving 15 bases between the germline ends. The CDR3 extends over 14 amino acids. This CDR3 is CASSLRGRVLPQHF. The CDR3 DNA reads as TGTGCCAGCAGTTTGAGGGGGAGGGTGCTGCCCCAGCATTTT.

Only one count was recorded for this clone. The CDR3 DNA follows: TGTGCCTGGAATCGAGGCAGTTTTTCACCCCTCCACTTT. It is translated as CAWNRGSFSPLHF. This chain links TRBV30 with TRBJ1-6; D gene uncertain. Germline V gene lookup returns CDR1 GTSNPN and CDR2 SVGIG (reference sequence). The length of the CDR3 is 13 residues. The V and J ends lost 4 bases and 9 bases respectively, with 13 bases between them. Complete variable domain (other parts from reference TRBV30 and TRBJ1-6): SQTIHQWPATLVQPVGSPLSLECTVEGTSNPNLYWYRQAAGRGLQLLFYSVGIGQISSEVPQNLSASRPQDRQFILSSKKLLLSDSGFYLCAWNRGSFSPLHFGNGTRLTVT.

This chain connects TRBV21-1 to TRBJ2-5; TRBD2 reflects the table's D call only, with no check against the DNA. TRBV21-1 is listed as a pseudogene. The CDR3 spans 12 residues. The CDR3 DNA reads as TGTGCCAGCCCCACTTTCCAAGAGACCCAGTACTTC. This gives the protein CASPTFQETQYF.

This clone was seen a few times. The chain uses TRBV19 and TRBJ2-2; D remains ambiguous. Trimming left V 0 bases short and J 3 bases short, with 8 bases between. CDR1 is LNHDA, CDR2 SQIVND, per germline (reference sequence). The CDR3 sequence is 15 residues long. The CDR3 DNA is TGTGCCAGTAGTATAGAGGCTAGGTACACCGGGGAGCTGTTTTTT. Translating it yields CASSIEARYTGELFF.

This clone was detected only once. The gene calls are TRBV18 and TRBJ1-2; D call uncertain. The CDR3 runs 14 residues. Between the trimmed V and J ends, which lost 2 bases and 8 bases, there was a span of 15 bases. Germline CDR1 is KGHSH and CDR2 is LQKENI. The CDR3: CASSPTRHHPGYTF. The CDR3 nucleotides are TGTGCCAGCTCACCAACGAGACACCACCCCGGCTACACCTTC.

The chain employs TRBV5-1 and TRBJ2-1; tentative D call: TRBD2 (5 bases). The germline V gene encodes CDR1 SGHRS and CDR2 YFSETQ. The V gene lost 5 bases and the J gene lost 0 bases, with 12 bases spanning the gap. This CDR3 comprises 15 residues. The CDR3 region is CASREDGTSYNEQFF. CDR3 sequence (DNA): TGCGCCAGCAGGGAGGACGGCACCTCCTACAATGAGCAGTTCTTC.

With regard to this clone: Just one base apart from a much larger clone, this may be a read error. The J gene is TRBJ2-7, the V gene TRBV6-1, with 7 bases fitting TRBD1. J was trimmed by 0 bases and V by 2 bases; bases with no gene match: 4. The CDR3 contains 15 residues. Germline CDR1 MNHNS, CDR2 SASEGT. The CDR3 protein is CASSERAGGSYEQYF. The CDR3 DNA is TGTGCCAGCAGTGAAAGGGCAGGGGGCTCCTACGAGCAGTACTTC.

The chain employs TRBV5-6 and TRBJ2-7, with 8 nucleotides matching TRBD2. Germline CDR1 is SGHDT and CDR2 is YYEEEE. V gave up 2 bases and J gave up 2 bases; unmatched junction bases: 6. CDR3 length equals 15 residues. CDR3 residues: CASSFRLAPTYEQYF. CDR3 DNA: TGTGCCAGCAGCTTCAGACTAGCGCCAACCTACGAGCAGTACTTC.

The genes are TRBV5-4 and TRBJ2-5; 8 bases agree with TRBD1. CDR3 size: 16 residues. V lost 2 bases and J lost 2; bases outside the gene matches: 8. Looked up from germline, CDR1 is SGHNT and CDR2 is YYREEE (reference sequence). Here the CDR3 DNA reads TGTGCCAGCAGCTTCGGACCTGACAGGGGACAAGAGACCCAGTACTTC. Amino acid sequence: CASSFGPDRGQETQYF.

V is TRBV11-2 and J is TRBJ1-1, with D uncertain. The CDR3 has 13 amino acids. V was shortened by 5 bases and J by 5 bases, with 12 bases between the two germline ends. The germline gives CDR1 SGHAT, CDR2 FQNNGV. The CDR3 loop is CASSAQWSTEAFF. The CDR3 coding sequence is TGTGCCAGCAGCGCCCAGTGGAGTACTGAAGCTTTCTTT. Filled out from reference TRBV11-2 and TRBJ1-1, the complete variable domain reads EAGVAQSPRYKIIEKRQSVAFWCNPISGHATLYWYQQILGQGPKLLIQFQNNGVVDDSQLPKDRFSAERLKGVDSTLKIQPAKLEDSAVYLCASSAQWSTEAFFGQGTRLTVV.

The gene calls are TRBV5-1 and TRBJ2-7; TRBD2 matches 7 bases. V lost 3 bases and J lost 3; bases outside the gene matches: 3. The CDR3 length is 13 residues. Germline lookup yields CDR1 SGHRS and CDR2 YFSETQ. As DNA, the CDR3 is TGCGCCAGCAGCTGGGGCGGGAGCTACGAGCAGTACTTC. This codes for CASSWGGSYEQYF.

This clone has only a few counts. V gene TRBV9 combines with J gene TRBJ1-3; D may be TRBD1 (6 bases). The CDR3 loop spans 14 amino acids. The V gene's germline CDR1 is SGDLS and CDR2 YYNGEE. V was cut by 3 bases and J by 2 bases, with 9 bases left in between. DNA for the CDR3: TGTGCCAGCAGCGGACAGGTTGCTGGAAACACCATATATTTT. Its protein product is CASSGQVAGNTIYF.

The chain joins TRBV7-8 to TRBJ2-7, with D possibly TRBD1 on 5 matching bases. V was pared by 1 base and J by 3 bases, with 16 bases between. CDR1 is SGHVS and CDR2 is FQNEAQ in the germline V gene. The CDR3 contains 16 residues. In DNA, the CDR3 is TGTGCCAGCAGCTTAGGGGGCATGCCGGATTTCTACGAGCAGTACTTC. Encoded protein: CASSLGGMPDFYEQYF.

The rearrangement uses TRBV6-2 or TRBV6-3 and TRBJ2-7; D gene ambiguous. CDR1 MNHEY and CDR2 SVGEGT come from the germline V gene. Trimming stripped 0 bases from V and 5 bases from J, with 14 bases between. This CDR3 has 15 residues. CDR3 protein: CASSYSELVIHEQYF. CDR3 nucleotide sequence: TGTGCCAGCAGTTACTCGGAGCTTGTTATCCACGAGCAGTACTTC.

V and J are TRBV11-2 and TRBJ1-6; the D is unclear. V was pared by 3 bases and J by 10 bases, with 10 bases between. The CDR3 extends over 13 amino acids. Germline V gene lookup returns CDR1 SGHAT and CDR2 FQNNGV. The CDR3 is CASSLIGGSPLHF. The CDR3 nucleotides are TGTGCCAGCAGCTTGATAGGAGGGTCACCCCTCCACTTT.

On this clone: A read error may account for a junction end that differs from germline. The J gene is TRBJ1-1, the V gene TRBV5-4; 8 bases agree with TRBD1. The CDR3 has 11 amino acids. Germline values: CDR1 SGHNT, CDR2 YYREEE (reference sequence). CDR3 residues: CASSSQGARLF. The CDR3 nucleotides read TGTGCCAGCAGCTCCCAGGGGGCGAGACTCTTT.